This TCR beta chain emerged from a study of blood T cell repertoires in COVID-19. Study as a whole: From the United States, Italy and Spain came samples of acute and convalescent COVID-19. Sources were T cells, B-cell-depleted T cells, or PBMCs; the material itself was cDNA or gDNA.

The CDR3 contains 17 residues. V lost 5 bases and J 1 base, leaving 15 bases between the germline ends. From germline, CDR1 is SGHVS and CDR2 FQNEAQ. Authors' processing steps: For nucleated cells, counts were estimated from reference gene primer amplification. Some clones are missing from TCRdb's copy, which holds only in-frame ones; the method was immunoSEQ multiplex PCR. Clonal size and the V and J genes are those of that table, whereas D and trimming came from the DNA. The sample has nearly 100,000 clones; approximately 88% are singletons. This rearrangement joins TRBV7-8 to TRBJ2-6, with D possibly being TRBD1 (7 bases). The clonotype was recovered from a woman aged 55-69 years with acute or convalescent COVID-19. Input material: peripheral blood. CDR3 in amino acids: CASSEGGGRSGANVLTF. CDR3 nucleotide sequence: TGTGCCAGCAGCGAAGGAGGGGGCAGGTCTGGGGCCAACGTCCTGACTTTC.